This is a list of T cell receptor beta chains from one sample in a study of OX40 agonist ivuxolimab in advanced cancers. TCRdb's copy holds only in-frame clones and misses some; the assay was immunoSEQ multiplex PCR. The sample consists of about 36,000 clones, around nine tenths of them appearing once. The sequencing here drew on CD4+ or CD8+ T cells sorted from blood, taken in a trial of the OX40 agonist ivuxolimab. These receptors were obtained from an adult with an advanced solid tumor such as melanoma, head and neck, liver or kidney cancer. Each CDR3 is given without its conserved first and last residue.

J gene: TRBJ2-7
V gene: TRBV14
CDR3 length: 11
CDR3 protein: ASSVYRTSEWY

J gene: TRBJ1-2
V gene: TRBV2
CDR3 length: 11
CDR3 protein: ASRWPGDYGYT

J gene: TRBJ2-7
V gene: TRBV27
CDR3 length: 11
CDR3 protein: ASSLSQGYEQY

J gene: TRBJ1-3
V gene: TRBV6-6
CDR3 length: 13
CDR3 protein: ASSSHQGPGNTIY

J gene: TRBJ2-5
V gene: TRBV15
CDR3 length: 15
CDR3 protein: ATSSAPVGLAGETQY

J gene: TRBJ2-7
V gene: TRBV30
CDR3 length: 12
CDR3 protein: AWSVSGQSYEQY

J gene: TRBJ2-7
V gene: TRBV5-6
CDR3 length: 10
CDR3 protein: ASRLGMYEQY

J gene: TRBJ2-1
V gene: TRBV11-1
CDR3 length: 14
CDR3 protein: ASSPPGLVSLVEQF

J gene: TRBJ2-7
V gene: TRBV29-1
CDR3 length: 13
CDR3 protein: SIAPGGGRSYEQY

J gene: TRBJ2-7
V gene: TRBV14
CDR3 length: 14
CDR3 protein: ASSPQGSASAYEQY

J gene: TRBJ2-2
V gene: TRBV7-9
CDR3 length: 13
CDR3 protein: ASSPGQENTGELF

J gene: TRBJ2-7
V gene: TRBV4-1
CDR3 length: 11
CDR3 protein: ASSQVEDYEQY

J gene: TRBJ2-3
V gene: TRBV7-2
CDR3 length: 11
CDR3 protein: ASSASGTVTQY

J gene: TRBJ2-7
V gene: TRBV7-2
CDR3 length: 13
CDR3 protein: ASSLAPASGYEQY

J gene: TRBJ2-3
V gene: TRBV19
CDR3 length: 14
CDR3 protein: ASSIFAGEYTDTQY

J gene: TRBJ2-1
V gene: TRBV10-3
CDR3 length: 17
CDR3 protein: AISDEGVWVAGEWNEQF

J gene: TRBJ2-7
V gene: TRBV10-3
CDR3 length: 13
CDR3 protein: AISEERRGPYEQY

J gene: TRBJ2-1
V gene: TRBV9
CDR3 length: 15
CDR3 protein: ASSVGQRTLPNNEQF

J gene: -
V gene: TRBV9
CDR3 length: 14
CDR3 protein: ASSVALGQGFHEQY

J gene: TRBJ2-7
V gene: TRBV28
CDR3 length: 14
CDR3 protein: ASSLWREGPLYEQY

J gene: TRBJ2-1
V gene: TRBV27
CDR3 length: 12
CDR3 protein: ASSLGDRSLRQF

J gene: TRBJ2-3
V gene: TRBV11-2
CDR3 length: 13
CDR3 protein: ASSLVAGGTDTQY

J gene: TRBJ1-2
V gene: TRBV11-3
CDR3 length: 17
CDR3 protein: ASSFPRIAAPLVGDGYT